This T cell receptor beta chain is drawn from a study of T-cell reconstitution after alpha-beta-depleted transplantation in children listed by TCRdb under 2016. For the study in its entirety: T-cell immune reconstitution after TCRalphabeta/CD19-depleted allogeneic hematopoietic cell transplantation in children was quantitatively tracked in the study by means of TCR repertoire profiling.

The CDR3 measures 11 amino acids from cysteine to phenylalanine. This entry keeps only the CDR3 DNA: 33 bases, framed from base 1. CDR1 and CDR2 were assigned from the germline V gene as MGHRA and YSYEKL. A distance of 6 bases separates the germline ends of V and J, which lose 0 bases and 10 bases respectively. This specimen's treatment or condition label, per the study, means: allogeneic hematopoietic cell transplantation with graft depleted of TCRalphabeta T cells and CD19 B cells. The children who served as transplant recipients had been given grafts of TCRalphabeta/CD19-depleted allogeneic hematopoietic cells. On this clonotype itself: Its antigen is currently not known. No qualities accompany the bases; no much larger clone lies one base away.

General findings and caveats noted by the study authors: In some patients, high TCRbeta diversity at day 60 was attributed to recipient T cells and intrathymic progenitors that had survived conditioning. The apparently early alphabetaT-cell count recovery about two months after transplant was reportedly dependent on only several hundred rapidly expanded clones derived from non-depleted graft cells. Hyperexpanded clone frequencies declined over subsequent months; after one year, T-cell counts and TCRbeta diversity were mostly attributed to newly produced T cells.

Library preparation was by PCR. TCRdb shows the sequencer as Illumina HiSeq 2500. TCR libraries were prepared with molecular barcoding, using unique molecular identifiers to normalize TCRbeta repertoire quantification. TCRdb cleaned the public reads at Q25 with fastp, built clones with MiXCR and kept in-frame beta chains. Every CDR3 protein is listed once, alongside the most common genes and DNA of its rows. The sample table holds approximately 980,000 distinct CDR3 sequences, of which about 29% were seen once. Approximately 30% of the sample is in the top ten clones. Here the sequenced sample was PBMCs, mostly from graft donor cells, taken 360 days after TCRalphabeta/CD19-depleted stem cell transplant. The sequence links TRBV4-1 to TRBJ1-1; no D gene is confidently identified. The sequence was collected from a boy in the first two years of life who had a stem cell transplant for SCID, so the T cells may come from the graft donor. The DNA reads TGCGCCAGCAGCCAAGATAAGGCAGCTTTCTTT. Its protein is CASSQDKAAFF.